One and the same sample provided the 3 T cell receptor beta chains below, sequenced in a study of T-cell memory formation after mild COVID-19. TCRdb re-derived calls from the 5' RACE reads in MiXCR, one entry per CDR3 protein. Counted here are about 430,000 distinct CDR3 sequences, about a sixth occurring once; the ten biggest clones make up around a fifth. Sequencing was carried out using PBMCs or a T cell subset sorted from them (not recorded which). These receptors all come from a man between 18 and 29 years old who had mild COVID-19 (a few samples of this study predate the infection). Cell type and time point are not known.

The sample holds a few counts of this clonotype. The rearrangement joins TRBV9 to TRBJ1-6, with a tentative D call TRBD1 (6 bases). The CDR3 has 15 amino acids. The germline V and J ends were trimmed by 0 bases and 6 bases, with 10 bases remaining between them. The germline gives CDR1 SGDLS, CDR2 YYNGEE. The CDR3 nucleotides read TGTGCCAGCAGCGTAGAATCCAGGGGTAATTCACCCCTCCACTTT. This codes for CASSVESRGNSPLHF.

The gene calls are TRBV11-2 and TRBJ2-2; 10 nucleotides match TRBD1. The CDR3 runs 16 residues. Germline CDR1 SGHAT, CDR2 FQNNGV. The V and J ends lost 4 bases and 7 bases, in that order; junction bases with no gene match: 9. The CDR3 loop is CASSSPDRGQLGELFF. The CDR3 DNA follows: TGTGCCAGCAGCTCCCCCGACAGGGGGCAACTCGGGGAGCTGTTTTTT.

This chain links TRBV11-2 with TRBJ2-1; 11 nucleotides align to TRBD1. The CDR3 has 13 amino acids. Per germline, CDR1 SGHAT and CDR2 FQNNGV. V gave up 4 bases and J gave up 9 bases; unmatched junction bases: 2. The CDR3 DNA follows: TGTGCCAGCAGCTCGGGACAGGGGGTTGAGCAGTTCTTC. Amino acids: CASSSGQGVEQFF.